Shown below are 23 T cell receptor beta chains from a single sample sequenced in a study of blood T cell repertoires in COVID-19. Repertoires were generated with immunoSEQ multiplex PCR, while TCRdb's copy carries only in-frame clones and drops some. The sample holds about 100,000 clones; approximately 86% are singletons and the top ten take around 15%. Sequencing was done on a sample of peripheral blood. These receptors all come from a man aged 50-59 years with active or convalescent COVID-19.

The rearrangement links TRBV9 to TRBJ2-3, with a tentative D call TRBD1 (6 bases). V was cut by 3 bases and J by 1 base, with 15 bases left in between. This CDR3 is 16 amino acids long. In germline, CDR1 is SGDLS, CDR2 YYNGEE. The DNA for the CDR3 is TGTGCCAGCAGCGGCTTCGGGACAAGACGCACAGATACGCAGTATTTT. As protein: CASSGFGTRRTDTQYF.

The rearrangement joins TRBV11-2 to TRBJ2-1; the match to TRBD2 covers 14 bases. The CDR3 contains 15 residues. V was pared by 5 bases and J by 6 bases, with 3 bases of the junction left unmatched. The germline gives CDR1 SGHAT, CDR2 FQNNGV. The CDR3 loop reads CASSGTSGSLNEQFF. The DNA for the CDR3 is TGTGCCAGCAGCGGGACTAGCGGGAGTCTCAATGAGCAGTTCTTC.

The genes are TRBV7-9 and TRBJ2-7; D not resolved. In germline, CDR1 is SEHNR, CDR2 FQNEAQ (reference sequence). V shed 7 bases and J shed 1 base, with 14 bases lying between them. This CDR3 spans 14 amino acids. The CDR3 DNA is TGTGCCAGCAATTCCATTTCCGGTTCCTACGAGCAGTACTTC. As protein: CASNSISGSYEQYF.

J is TRBJ1-1 and V is TRBV6-5, with 9 bases aligning to TRBD1. V trimming: 10 bases; J trimming: 4 bases; junction bases outside the gene matches: 7. Germline V gives CDR1 MNHEY, CDR2 SVGAGI. The CDR3 has 13 amino acids. This CDR3 is CATKTGGGTEAFF. The CDR3 coding sequence is TGTGCCACCAAAACAGGGGGCGGCACTGAAGCTTTCTTT.

The chain employs TRBV7-2 and TRBJ2-3, with D perhaps TRBD2 (6 bases). The V end lost 2 bases, the J end lost 6 bases, and 12 bases lay between the germline ends. Germline CDR1 reads SGHTA; CDR2 reads FQGNSA. The CDR3 has 14 residues. In DNA, the CDR3 is TGTGCCAGCAGCTTAAACGGGAGAGGGGATACGCAGTATTTT. Encoded protein: CASSLNGRGDTQYF.

The chain has TRBV4-1 and TRBJ2-1, with D tentatively TRBD1 (6 bases). The germline V and J ends were trimmed by 7 bases and 4 bases, with 14 bases remaining between them. CDR1 and CDR2 from the germline V gene are MGHRA and YSYEKL. This CDR3 region has 14 residues. DNA for the CDR3: TGCGCCAGCAACCCGGAACAGGGTTACAATGAGCAGTTCTTC. This encodes CASNPEQGYNEQFF.

This clone was counted a few times. The chain employs TRBV19 and TRBJ2-7, with D perhaps TRBD2 (6 bases). Germline lookup yields CDR1 LNHDA and CDR2 SQIVND (reference sequence). This CDR3 comprises 15 residues. Trimming removed 6 bases from V and 7 bases from J, with 22 bases in between. CDR3 DNA: TGTGCCAGTAGGGCAGGGACGGGTCTGGGAGGAGAGCAGTACTTC. This codes for CASRAGTGLGGEQYF. The variable domain in full, completed from reference TRBV19 and TRBJ2-7, reads DGGITQSPKYLFRKEGQNVTLSCEQNLNHDAMYWYRQDPGQGLRLIYYSQIVNDFQKGDIAEGYSVSREKKESFPLTVTSAQKNPTAFYLCASRAGTGLGGEQYFGPGTRLTVT.

The J gene is TRBJ1-1, the V gene TRBV2; 10 bases are a match to TRBD1. The junction had 6 bases not matched to a gene; V was cut back by 4 bases and J by 4 bases. The germline CDR1 and CDR2 sequences are SNHLY and FYNNEI. The CDR3 consists of 15 residues. The CDR3 reads CASSVGTGALTEAFF. DNA of the CDR3: TGTGCCAGCAGTGTAGGGACAGGGGCGCTCACTGAAGCTTTCTTT. Drawing the rest from reference TRBV2 and TRBJ1-1, the complete variable domain is EPEVTQTPSHQVTQMGQEVILRCVPISNHLYFYWYRQILGQKVEFLVSFYNNEISEKSEIFDDQFSVERPDGSNFTLKIRSTKLEDSAMYFCASSVGTGALTEAFFGQGTRLTVV.

This chain connects TRBV28 to TRBJ1-5; D is undetermined. Germline-derived CDR1 and CDR2 are MDHEN and SYDVKM. V lost 6 bases and J lost 5, with 8 bases in between. This CDR3 contains 12 residues. The CDR3 here is CASRSLYQPQHF. The DNA of the CDR3 is TGTGCCAGCAGGTCACTCTATCAGCCCCAGCATTTT. Complete variable domain (other parts from reference TRBV28 and TRBJ1-5): DVKVTQSSRYLVKRTGEKVFLECVQDMDHENMFWYRQDPGLGLRLIYFSYDVKMKEKGDIPEGYSVSREKKERFSLILESASTNQTSMYLCASRSLYQPQHFGDGTRLSIL.

The chain carries TRBV7-9 and TRBJ2-1, with D perhaps matching TRBD2 (6 bases). This CDR3 has 17 amino acids. Germline-derived CDR1 and CDR2 are SEHNR and FQNEAQ (reference sequence). V was shortened by 5 bases and J by 0 bases, with 17 bases between the two germline ends. For the CDR3, the DNA is TGTGCCAGCAGCCCTCTCCCCCCGCGGGACTCCTACAATGAGCAGTTCTTC. Its translation is CASSPLPPRDSYNEQFF.

A single count supports this clone. The chain combines TRBV19 with TRBJ2-7; 7 bases agree with TRBD2. CDR1 and CDR2 from the germline V gene are LNHDA and SQIVND (reference sequence). V shed 11 bases and J 0 bases; nucleotides not matched to a gene: 13. This CDR3 has 15 amino acids. CDR3 sequence: CAAGASGGGSYEQYF. CDR3 in DNA: TGTGCCGCCGGGGCTAGCGGAGGTGGCTCCTACGAGCAGTACTTC.

The chain employs TRBV5-4 and TRBJ2-3; 8 bases fit TRBD1. With 2 bases clipped from V and 4 bases from J, the junction kept 9 bases outside the gene matches. The CDR3 totals 16 residues. Germline CDR1 and CDR2: SGHNT and YYREEE (reference sequence). In DNA form, the CDR3 reads TGTGCCAGCAGCTTACCTTGGACAGGGTCAGCAGATACGCAGTATTTT. It yields the protein CASSLPWTGSADTQYF.

This clone has only a few counts. This rearrangement joins TRBV3-1 (or the pseudogene TRBV3-2) to TRBJ2-7, with D maybe TRBD1 (6 bases). Looked up from germline, CDR1 is LGHDT and CDR2 is YNNKEL (reference sequence). There are 14 residues in the CDR3. Trimming pared 5 bases from V and 11 bases from J, leaving 22 bases between. The CDR3 spells CASSEGPRDTGEYF. CDR3 bases: TGTGCCAGCAGCGAGGGCCCCCGGGACACCGGAGAGTACTTC.

V is TRBV18 and J is TRBJ1-4; TRBD1 might be the D (5 bases). The CDR3 contains 15 residues. Germline lookup yields CDR1 KGHSH and CDR2 LQKENI. Trimming left V 6 bases short and J 0 bases short, with 11 bases between. As DNA, the CDR3 is TGTGCCAGCTCTCAAACAGGTGCAACTAATGAAAAACTGTTTTTT. It yields the protein CASSQTGATNEKLFF.

The J gene is TRBJ1-1, the V gene TRBV5-5; D is possibly TRBD1 (5 bases). Trimming took off 3 bases at V and 0 bases at J, with 15 bases between the two ends. Germline assignment: CDR1 SGHKS and CDR2 YYEKEE (reference sequence). The CDR3 extends over 16 amino acids. CDR3 sequence (DNA): TGTGCCAGCAGCTCGACTCCGCGGGGGGTGAACACTGAAGCTTTCTTT. The encoded protein is CASSSTPRGVNTEAFF.

This clone occurred a few times. The J gene is TRBJ2-3, the V gene TRBV5-1, with D unclear. V lost 3 bases and J 2 bases, leaving 4 bases between the germline ends. There are 12 residues in the CDR3. Germline V gene data show CDR1 as SGHRS and CDR2 as YFSETQ. In DNA form, the CDR3 reads TGCGCCAGCAGCTACAACACAGATACGCAGTATTTT. This gives the protein CASSYNTDTQYF.

The chain is built from TRBV24-1 and TRBJ2-1; 15 bases agree with TRBD2. V shed 4 bases and J 3 bases; nucleotides not matched to a gene: 6. Looked up from germline, CDR1 is KGHDR and CDR2 is SFDVKD. This CDR3 contains 18 residues. CDR3 nucleotides: TGTGCCACCAGTGAACCGGGACTAGCGGGAGGTGGCTACAATGAGCAGTTCTTC. Translation gives CATSEPGLAGGGYNEQFF.

The chain recombines TRBV6-5 with TRBJ2-7; D perhaps matches TRBD1 (5 bases). CDR1 and CDR2 (germline): MNHEY, SVGAGI. This CDR3 spans 15 amino acids. V dropped 3 bases and J dropped 7 bases, with 19 bases sitting between them. The CDR3 DNA reads as TGTGCCAGCAGTTATTCGAGCTGGGCCAGGGATGAGCAGTACTTC. Translated: CASSYSSWARDEQYF.

The chain couples TRBV5-1 to TRBJ2-1, with 8 positions matching TRBD2. This CDR3 spans 16 amino acids. The trim removed 5 bases at V and 7 bases at J, leaving 14 bases unmatched. From germline, CDR1 is SGHRS and CDR2 YFSETQ. The CDR3 coding sequence is TGCGCCAGCAGAGGGGTCAACGGGAGGGCGCGTAATGAGCAGTTCTTC. This encodes CASRGVNGRARNEQFF.

This clone was seen only once. The chain is built from TRBV19 and TRBJ2-3; TRBD1 matches 8 bases. Trimming cost V 10 bases and J 2 bases; bases outside gene matches: 5. The CDR3 sequence is 13 residues long. The germline V gene has CDR1 LNHDA and CDR2 SQIVND (reference sequence). CDR3: CATGTGVTDTQYF. DNA for the CDR3: TGTGCCACTGGGACAGGCGTCACAGATACGCAGTATTTT.

This chain links TRBV19 with TRBJ2-5; 7 bases align to TRBD1. Trimming removed 0 bases from V and 5 bases from J; junction bases left unmatched: 6. CDR1 LNHDA and CDR2 SQIVND come from the germline V gene (reference sequence). This CDR3 has 15 residues. DNA for the CDR3: TGTGCCAGTAGTATAGAGGGGGACAGTGGTGAGACCCAGTACTTC. Encoded protein: CASSIEGDSGETQYF.

The rearrangement links TRBV9 to TRBJ2-5; D not certain. V lost 7 bases and J lost 5, with 15 bases in between. The CDR3 has 13 amino acids. Germline V gives CDR1 SGDLS, CDR2 YYNGEE. CDR3 sequence reads: CASSPTSGETQYF. The CDR3 coding sequence is TGTGCCAGCTCCCCCACTTCCGGGGAGACCCAGTACTTC.

The chain joins TRBV28 to TRBJ1-1; 8 bases match TRBD1. J lost 6 bases, V lost 6 bases, and 12 bases had no gene match. CDR1 is MDHEN and CDR2 is SYDVKM in the germline V gene. This CDR3 region has 15 residues. The CDR3 is CASSPRGQGIAEAFF. The DNA of the CDR3 is TGTGCCAGCAGCCCGCGTGGACAGGGAATCGCTGAAGCTTTCTTT.